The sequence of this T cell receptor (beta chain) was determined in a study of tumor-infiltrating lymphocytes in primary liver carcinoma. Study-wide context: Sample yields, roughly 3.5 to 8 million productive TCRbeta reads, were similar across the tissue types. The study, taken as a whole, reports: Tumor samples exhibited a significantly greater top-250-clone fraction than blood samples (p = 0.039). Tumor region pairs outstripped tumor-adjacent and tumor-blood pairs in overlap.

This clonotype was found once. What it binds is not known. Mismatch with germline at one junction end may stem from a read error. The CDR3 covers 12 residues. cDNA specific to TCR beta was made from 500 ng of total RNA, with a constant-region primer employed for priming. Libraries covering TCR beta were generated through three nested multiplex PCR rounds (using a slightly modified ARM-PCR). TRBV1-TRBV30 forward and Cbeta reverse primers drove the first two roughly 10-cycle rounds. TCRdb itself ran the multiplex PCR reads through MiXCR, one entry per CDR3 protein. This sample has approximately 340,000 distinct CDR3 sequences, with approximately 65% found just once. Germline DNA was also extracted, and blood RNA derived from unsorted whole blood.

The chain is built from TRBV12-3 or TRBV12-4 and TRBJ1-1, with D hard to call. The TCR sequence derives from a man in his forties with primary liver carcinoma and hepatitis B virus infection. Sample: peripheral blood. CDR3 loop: CASSLGATEALF. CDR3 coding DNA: TGTGCCAGCAGTTTAGGGGCCACTGAAGCTCTCTTT.